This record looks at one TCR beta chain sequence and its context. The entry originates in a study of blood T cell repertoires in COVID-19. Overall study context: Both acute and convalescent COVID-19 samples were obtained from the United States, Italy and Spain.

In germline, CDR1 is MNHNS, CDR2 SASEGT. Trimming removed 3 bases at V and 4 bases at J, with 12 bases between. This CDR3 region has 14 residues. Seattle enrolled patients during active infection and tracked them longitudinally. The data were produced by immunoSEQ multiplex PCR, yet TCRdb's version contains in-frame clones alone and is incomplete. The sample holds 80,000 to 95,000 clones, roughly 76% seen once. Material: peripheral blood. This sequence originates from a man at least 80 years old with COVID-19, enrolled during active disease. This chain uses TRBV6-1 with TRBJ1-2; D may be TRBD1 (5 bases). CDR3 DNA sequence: TGTGCCAGCAGTGAGTACAGGAATTTCTATGGCTACACCTTC. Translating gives CASSEYRNFYGYTF.